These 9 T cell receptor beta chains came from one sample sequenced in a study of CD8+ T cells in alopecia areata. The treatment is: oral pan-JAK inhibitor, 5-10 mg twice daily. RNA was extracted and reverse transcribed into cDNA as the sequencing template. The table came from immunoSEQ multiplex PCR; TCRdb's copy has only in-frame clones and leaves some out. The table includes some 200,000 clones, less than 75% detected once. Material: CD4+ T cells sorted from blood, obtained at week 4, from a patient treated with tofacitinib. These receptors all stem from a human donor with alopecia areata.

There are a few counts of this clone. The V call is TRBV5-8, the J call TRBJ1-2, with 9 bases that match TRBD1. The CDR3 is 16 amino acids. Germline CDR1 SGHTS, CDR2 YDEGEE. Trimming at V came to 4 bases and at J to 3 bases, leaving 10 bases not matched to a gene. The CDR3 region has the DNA TGTGCCAGCAGCGACCCCGGGACAGGGAACTACTATGGCTACACCTTC. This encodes CASSDPGTGNYYGYTF.

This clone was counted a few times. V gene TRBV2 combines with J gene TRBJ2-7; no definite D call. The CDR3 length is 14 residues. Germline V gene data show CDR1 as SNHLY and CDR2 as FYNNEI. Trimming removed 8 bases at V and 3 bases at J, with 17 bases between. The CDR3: CASLDNLVVYEQYF. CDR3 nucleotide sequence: TGTGCCAGCCTCGACAACCTGGTGGTCTACGAGCAGTACTTC.

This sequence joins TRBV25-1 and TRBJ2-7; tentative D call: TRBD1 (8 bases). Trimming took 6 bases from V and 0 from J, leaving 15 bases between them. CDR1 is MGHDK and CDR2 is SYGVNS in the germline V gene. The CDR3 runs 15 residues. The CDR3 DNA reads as TGTGCCAGCAGGGGGGGGACAGGATTCTCCTACGAGCAGTACTTC. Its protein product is CASRGGTGFSYEQYF.

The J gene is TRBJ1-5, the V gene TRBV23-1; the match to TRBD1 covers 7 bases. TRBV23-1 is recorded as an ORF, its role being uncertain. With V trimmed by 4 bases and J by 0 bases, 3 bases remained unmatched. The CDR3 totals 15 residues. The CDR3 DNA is TGCGCCAGCAGTCGGGACAGTTATAGCAATCAGCCCCAGCATTTT. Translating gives CASSRDSYSNQPQHF.

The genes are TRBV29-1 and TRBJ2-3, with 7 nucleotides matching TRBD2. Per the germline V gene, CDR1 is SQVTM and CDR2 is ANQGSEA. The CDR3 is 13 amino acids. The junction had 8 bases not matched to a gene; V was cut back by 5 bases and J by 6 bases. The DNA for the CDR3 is TGCAGCGTTCGGACTAGTCCCACGGATACGCAGTATTTT. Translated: CSVRTSPTDTQYF.

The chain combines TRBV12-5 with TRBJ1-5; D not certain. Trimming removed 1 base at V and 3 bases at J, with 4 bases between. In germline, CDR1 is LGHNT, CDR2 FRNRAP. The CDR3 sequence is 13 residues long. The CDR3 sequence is CASGLGYNQPQHF. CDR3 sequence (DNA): TGTGCTAGTGGTTTGGGATACAATCAGCCCCAGCATTTT.

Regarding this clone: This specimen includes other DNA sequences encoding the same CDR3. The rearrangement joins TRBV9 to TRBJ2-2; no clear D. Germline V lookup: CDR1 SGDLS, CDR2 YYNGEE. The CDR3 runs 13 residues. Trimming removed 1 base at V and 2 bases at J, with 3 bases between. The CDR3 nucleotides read TGTGCCAGCAGCGTAAGAAACACCGGGGAGCTGTTTTTT. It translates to CASSVRNTGELFF.

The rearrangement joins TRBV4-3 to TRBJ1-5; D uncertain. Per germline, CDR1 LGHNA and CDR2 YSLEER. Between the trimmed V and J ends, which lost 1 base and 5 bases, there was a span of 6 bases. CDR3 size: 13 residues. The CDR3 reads CASSQALDQPQHF. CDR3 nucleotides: TGCGCCAGCAGCCAAGCTCTCGATCAGCCCCAGCATTTT.

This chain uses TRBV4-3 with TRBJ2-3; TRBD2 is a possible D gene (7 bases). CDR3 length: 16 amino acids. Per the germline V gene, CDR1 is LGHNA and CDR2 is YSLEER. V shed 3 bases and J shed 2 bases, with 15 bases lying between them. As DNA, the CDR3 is TGCGCCAGCAGCCACGCGTCCGGGGGGCCCACAGATACGCAGTATTTT. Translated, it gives CASSHASGGPTDTQYF.